Listed below are T cell receptor beta chains from one sample, sequenced in a study of OX40 agonist ivuxolimab in advanced cancers. Profiling relied on immunoSEQ multiplex PCR, and the TCRdb table lists in-frame clones only, not all of them. The sample has 90,000 to 100,000 clones; approximately 85% are singletons. The sample here was CD4+ or CD8+ T cells sorted from blood, taken in a trial of the OX40 agonist ivuxolimab. All receptors derive from an adult with an advanced solid tumor such as melanoma, head and neck, liver or kidney cancer. CDR3s include the opening cysteine and the closing phenylalanine or tryptophan.

j_call,v_call,cdr3_length,cdr3_aa
TRBJ2-3,TRBV7-2,12,CASSFDTDTQYF
TRBJ1-2,TRBV7-9,14,CASSQDRGTYGYTF
TRBJ1-2,TRBV9,14,CASSVGDSNYGYTF
TRBJ2-7,TRBV12-5,13,CASNLGVSDEQYF
TRBJ2-1,TRBV9,13,CASQGQGNDEQFF
TRBJ2-1,TRBV19,15,CASHPRAGGGIEQFF
TRBJ1-1,TRBV7-3,13,CASSYGRNTEAFF
TRBJ2-5,TRBV2,14,CASRPSNVQETQYF
TRBJ2-7,TRBV11-1,16,CASSLGWDSRIHEQYF
TRBJ1-1,TRBV10-3,14,CAISDYGVNTEAFF
TRBJ1-1,TRBV15,15,CATSIAARDLTEAFF
TRBJ2-3,TRBV14,16,CASSQKEFTRTDTQYF
TRBJ2-3,TRBV6-5,15,CASRRPGGSTDTQYF
TRBJ1-5,TRBV6-1,15,CASSPDREGNQPQHF
TRBJ1-2,TRBV4-3,18,CASSQDLVGTGMSYGYTF
TRBJ2-2,TRBV10-2,12,CASSPGRGELFF
TRBJ2-7,TRBV27,14,CASSWGAYSDEQYF
TRBJ2-2,TRBV6-1,14,CASKGWANFGELFF
TRBJ1-5,TRBV4-1,13,CASSQVSGEPQHF
TRBJ2-5,TRBV19,14,CASSMGQGIQTQYF
TRBJ2-1,TRBV4-1,13,CASSQAGHNEQFF
TRBJ2-5,TRBV9,14,CASSGGQGWETQYF
TRBJ2-3,TRBV14,20,CASSQEAEALAGISTDTQYF
TRBJ2-3,TRBV5-1,15,CASSLVQTSTDTQYF
TRBJ2-7,TRBV14,15,CASSQSWDRAHEQYF
TRBJ2-3,TRBV4-3,12,CASSQDWSTQYF
TRBJ2-7,TRBV6-6,16,CASSYSGGLSSYEQYF
TRBJ2-7,TRBV2,16,CASSAGSQEGLYEQYF
TRBJ1-5,TRBV27,13,CASSFRGSQPQHF
TRBJ2-7,TRBV13,15,CASSLRDTYSYEQYF
TRBJ2-7,TRBV13,13,CASSTGTAHEQYF
TRBJ2-3,TRBV6-5,13,CASSIGATDTQYF
TRBJ2-1,TRBV5-1,16,CASSFLSSGSYNEQFF
TRBJ1-5,TRBV30,13,CAWATGVNQPQHF
TRBJ2-1,TRBV5-1,11,CASSLWNEQFF
TRBJ2-3,TRBV7-3,17,CASSYPLAMTSTDTQYF
TRBJ1-5,TRBV19,14,CASAVEGSRQPQHF
TRBJ2-2,TRBV30,17,CAWSGSGSGRYTGELFF